The rows below give T cell receptor beta chains drawn from one sample of a study of graft-versus-host responses after intestinal transplantation. Some clones are missing from TCRdb's copy, which holds only in-frame ones; the method was immunoSEQ multiplex PCR. Of 15,000 or so clones listed, about two thirds are singletons. The source was ileum tissue, collected 700 to 800 days after intestinal transplantation. The receptors originated from a human patient who received an intestinal transplant, so some T cells may come from the graft donor. Each CDR3 is given with its conserved first and last residue. Each record gives: J gene, V gene, D gene, clone size, CDR3 DNA, CDR3 protein. The D gene is left open where the match is weak. Part of the rows lack a size; the others show once, few, many or a class for expanded clones.

>TRBJ2-6|TRBV5-1|TRBD1|NA
TGCGCCAGCAGCTTGTTACAGGGGGACCGAGCGGGCATCTCTGGGGCCAACGTCCTGACTTTC
CASSLLQGDRAGISGANVLTF
>TRBJ2-7|TRBV6-1|TRBD1|NA
TGTGCCAGCAGGGGGACAGGTACCGCCTACGAGCAGTACTTC
CASRGTGTAYEQYF
>TRBJ1-4|TRBV6-6|NA|NA
TGTGCCAGCAGCAACACTGCAACTAATGAAAAACTGTTTTTT
CASSNTATNEKLFF
>TRBJ1-1|TRBV6-1|TRBD1|NA
TGTGCCAGCAGGGACAGGGGCTCCTTGGGGACTGAAGCTTTCTTT
CASRDRGSLGTEAFF
>TRBJ2-7|TRBV7-8|TRBD1|NA
TGTGCCAGCAGCTTGACAGGGGCCGAGCAGTACTTC
CASSLTGAEQYF
>TRBJ2-1|TRBV18|NA|NA
TGTGCCAGCTCACCCCGGAAACTAGCCATCAATGAGCAGTTCTTC
CASSPRKLAINEQFF
>TRBJ1-2|TRBV19|TRBD1|NA
TGTGCCAGTACCGCTGGACAGGGGGCTGGCTACACCTTC
CASTAGQGAGYTF
>TRBJ1-3|TRBV5-1|NA|NA
TGCGCCAGCCGCGGGTCCGCCTCTGGAAACACCATATATTTT
CASRGSASGNTIYF
>TRBJ2-7|TRBV7-9|NA|few
TGTGCCAGCAGCTTAACTCGGGACACGTACTACGAGCAGTACTTC
CASSLTRDTYYEQYF
>TRBJ2-3|TRBV30|NA|once
TGTGCCTGGATTTACGAGGCGACAGATACGCAGTATTTT
CAWIYEATDTQYF
>TRBJ2-6|TRBV19|NA|NA
TGTGCCAGTAGTATAGGGCTAGTGTCTTCAGGGGCTGGGGCCAACGTCCTGACTTTC
CASSIGLVSSGAGANVLTF
>TRBJ2-7|TRBV4-1|NA|NA
TGCGCCAGCAGCCAAGGAGTGGACTCTACTTACGAGCAGTACTTC
CASSQGVDSTYEQYF
>TRBJ1-5|TRBV7-2|TRBD1|NA
TGTGCCAGCAGCTTAGGGGACAGAAATCAGCCCCAGCATTTT
CASSLGDRNQPQHF
>TRBJ1-3|TRBV28|NA|once
TGTGCCAGCAGTTTCCAAACCCGAGGTTCTGGAAACACCATATATTTT
CASSFQTRGSGNTIYF
>TRBJ2-7|TRBV9|NA|NA
TGTGCCAGCAGCGTAGAACAGGTCGGACGGCAGTACTTC
CASSVEQVGRQYF
>TRBJ2-1|TRBV15|NA|NA
TGTGCCACCAGCAGAGAGAAACGGGATGTGTACAATGAGCAGTTCTTC
CATSREKRDVYNEQFF
>TRBJ2-7|TRBV28|NA|NA
TGTGCCAGCAGTTTAGGCGCGGTTTCCTCCTACGAGCAGTACTTC
CASSLGAVSSYEQYF
>TRBJ2-2|TRBV30|TRBD2|few
TGCGCCTGGAGTGTACTAGCGGGGGGGCCCGGGGAGCTGTTTTTT
CAWSVLAGGPGELFF
>TRBJ1-2|TRBV6-4|TRBD1|NA
TGTGCCAGCAGTTACTCCGAAAACAGGGGGTCCTACTATGGCTACACCTTC
CASSYSENRGSYYGYTF
>TRBJ1-1|TRBV19|NA|NA
TGTGCCAGTGGGACATTGAACACTGAAGCTTTCTTT
CASGTLNTEAFF
>TRBJ2-1|TRBV15|NA|NA
TGTGCCACCAGCTGGGGAGGAACGAGCTCCTACAATGAGCAGTTCTTC
CATSWGGTSSYNEQFF
>TRBJ2-3|TRBV7-3|NA|NA
TGTGCCAGCAGCTTAAATGGTGGGAGTGGAGATACGCAGTATTTT
CASSLNGGSGDTQYF
>TRBJ2-5|TRBV30|TRBD2|NA
TGTGCCTGGAGTGAGGGACTAGCGGAGACCCAGTACTTC
CAWSEGLAETQYF
>TRBJ2-1|TRBV27|TRBD2|NA
TGTGCCAGCAGTACCCAAGCTAGCGGGAGGTTTTATGAGCAGTTCTTC
CASSTQASGRFYEQFF
>TRBJ1-2|TRBV6-1|TRBD1|NA
TGTGCCAGCAGGACAGGGGTTCTAAACTATGGCTACACCTTC
CASRTGVLNYGYTF
>TRBJ2-7|TRBV13|TRBD1|NA
TGTGCCAGCAGCGGAACCTCCGGGACAGACTCCTACGAGCAGTACTTC
CASSGTSGTDSYEQYF
>TRBJ2-7|TRBV19|NA|NA
TGTGCCAGTAGCCAATCTCCGGGACATCCTACCTACGAGCAGTACTTC
CASSQSPGHPTYEQYF
>TRBJ1-3|TRBV2|NA|NA
TGTGCCAGTAAAACAGGTGGAAACACCATATATTTT
CASKTGGNTIYF
>TRBJ2-2|TRBV6-1|NA|few
TGTGCCAGCAGTGACCAGGACACCGGGGAGCTGTTTTTT
CASSDQDTGELFF
>TRBJ2-1|TRBV5-4|NA|few
TGTGCCAGCAGCTCCAACAGGAATGAGCAGTTCTTC
CASSSNRNEQFF
>TRBJ2-2|TRBV5-4|NA|NA
TGTGCCAGCAGTCCAGCGAACACCGGGGAGCTGTTTTTT
CASSPANTGELFF
>TRBJ2-7|TRBV5-1|TRBD2|NA
TGCGCCAGCAATCAACTAGCGGGAGGCTCCTACGAGCAGTACTTC
CASNQLAGGSYEQYF
>TRBJ2-7|TRBV4-2|NA|NA
TGTGCCAGCAGCCAAGATTACGGCACCTCCTACGAGCAGTACTTC
CASSQDYGTSYEQYF
>TRBJ1-2|TRBV11-2|NA|NA
TGTGCCAGCAGCTTAGCCAGGGGCAACGGCTACACCTTC
CASSLARGNGYTF
>TRBJ1-5|TRBV30|TRBD1|NA
TGTGCCTGGAGCGATCGACAGGGTTATCCTTATAGCAATCAGCCCCAGCATTTT
CAWSDRQGYPYSNQPQHF
>TRBJ2-4|TRBV5-8|NA|NA
TGTGCCAGCACCGGGTTGGCCAAAAACATTCAGTACTTC
CASTGLAKNIQYF
>TRBJ1-1|TRBV19|NA|NA
TGTGCCAGTAGTATGAGGGTCGGGGCGATGAACACTGAAGCTTTCTTT
CASSMRVGAMNTEAFF
>TRBJ1-4|TRBV5-1|NA|NA
TGCGCCAGCAGCCTGGACAGATCGGATGAAAAACTGTTTTTT
CASSLDRSDEKLFF
>TRBJ2-2|TRBV6-6|NA|few
TGTGCCAGCAGTGACCAGGACACCGGGGAGCTGTTTTTT
CASSDQDTGELFF
>TRBJ2-7|TRBV2|NA|NA
TGTGCCAGCAGTGAAGACTACGAGCAGTACTTC
CASSEDYEQYF
>TRBJ2-7|TRBV6-1|TRBD1|NA
TGTGCCAGCAGTGACCGGATGGGGGACAGGATTCGCTACGAGCAGTACTTC
CASSDRMGDRIRYEQYF
>TRBJ2-5|TRBV5-1|NA|NA
TGCGCCAGCAGCTTGGCCAGACAAGAGACCCAGTACTTC
CASSLARQETQYF
>TRBJ2-2|TRBV5-4|TRBD1|large
TGTGCCAGCAGCACAGAACCGGGACAGGCGAACACCGGGGAGCTGTTTTTT
CASSTEPGQANTGELFF
>TRBJ2-5|TRBV5-1|NA|NA
TGCGCCAGCAGCTACGGCTACGACGGGGGAGAGACCCAGTACTTC
CASSYGYDGGETQYF
>TRBJ1-2|TRBV7-2|TRBD1|NA
TGTGCCAGCAGCTTAAAACAGGGGCTTGGCTACACCTTC
CASSLKQGLGYTF
>TRBJ2-3|TRBV2|NA|NA
TGTGCCAGCAGACCGGGACTGGGCACAGATACGCAGTATTTT
CASRPGLGTDTQYF
>TRBJ2-7|TRBV7-9|TRBD2|NA
TGTGCCAGCAGCCATGGGACTAGCGGGCTCTTATACGAGCAGTACTTC
CASSHGTSGLLYEQYF
>TRBJ1-1|TRBV19|NA|NA
TGTGCCAGTAACGCAGGGGCGTCTGAAGCTTTCTTT
CASNAGASEAFF
>TRBJ1-2|TRBV10-3|NA|NA
TGTGCCATCAGTGAGTCGGGTTATGGCTACACCTTC
CAISESGYGYTF
>TRBJ2-6|TRBV5-4|NA|NA
TGTGCCAGCAGCTTGTTTCCTGGGGCCAACGTCCTGACTTTC
CASSLFPGANVLTF
>TRBJ2-5|TRBV7-2|NA|NA
TGTGCCAGCAGCTCCCAATATAGGTACCAAGAGACCCAGTACTTC
CASSSQYRYQETQYF
>TRBJ2-5|TRBV28|NA|NA
TGTGCCAGCAGTTTTACCGTTAGAGAATGGGGGAGGGAGACCCAGTACTTC
CASSFTVREWGRETQYF
>TRBJ2-2|TRBV6-1|TRBD1|NA
TGTGCCAGCAGGGACAGGGCCGGGGAGCTGTTTTTT
CASRDRAGELFF